This TCR beta chain was retrieved from a study of T cell responses to AZD1222 COVID-19 vaccine. This CDR3 is built from 13 residues. The V gene's germline CDR1 is MRHNA and CDR2 SNTAGT. After removal of 6 bases from V and 10 bases from J, the junction contained 2 bases not matched to a gene. Whole-study findings and limits: At baseline, just a handful of AZD1222 recipients tested seropositive. The repertoires were collected only after the peak T cell response. The sample set comprised mostly white British donors with more females, and clonal diversity was possibly underestimated. Nearly half of spike-specific TCRs reportedly target variant regions that are unmutated in the B.1.351 and B.1.1.7 variants.

There are a few counts of this clone. What it binds is not known. Assay used: immunoSEQ multiplex PCR; TCRdb lists only in-frame clones, some missing. The sample carries about 130,000 clones, 87% recorded once. The J gene is TRBJ2-1, the V gene TRBV6-4, with TRBD2 matching over 14 bases. The TCR comes from an adult in good health. Sequenced material: peripheral blood, taken on day 0 of AZD1222 vaccination. The CDR3 nucleotides are TGTGCCAGCAGGGGACTAGCGGGGGAGGAGCAGTTCTTC. The encoded protein is CASRGLAGEEQFF.